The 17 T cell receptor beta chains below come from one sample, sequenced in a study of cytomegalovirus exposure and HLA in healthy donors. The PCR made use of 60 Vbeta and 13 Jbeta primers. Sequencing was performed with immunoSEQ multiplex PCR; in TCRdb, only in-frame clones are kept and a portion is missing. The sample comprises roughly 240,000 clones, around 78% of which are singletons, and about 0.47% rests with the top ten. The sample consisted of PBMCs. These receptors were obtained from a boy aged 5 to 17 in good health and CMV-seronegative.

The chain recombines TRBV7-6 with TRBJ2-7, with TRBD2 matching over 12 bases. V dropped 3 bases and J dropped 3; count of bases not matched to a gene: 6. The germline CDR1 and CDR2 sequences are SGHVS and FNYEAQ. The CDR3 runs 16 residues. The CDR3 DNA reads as TGTGCCAGCAGCTTGGCTAGCGGGGGGGGGAGCTACGAGCAGTACTTC. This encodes CASSLASGGGSYEQYF.

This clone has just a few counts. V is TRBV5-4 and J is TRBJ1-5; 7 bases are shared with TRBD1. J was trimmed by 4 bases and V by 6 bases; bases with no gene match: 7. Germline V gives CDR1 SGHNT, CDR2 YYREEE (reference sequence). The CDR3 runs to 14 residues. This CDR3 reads CASTKGTENQPQHF. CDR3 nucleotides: TGTGCCAGCACCAAAGGGACAGAGAATCAGCCCCAGCATTTT.

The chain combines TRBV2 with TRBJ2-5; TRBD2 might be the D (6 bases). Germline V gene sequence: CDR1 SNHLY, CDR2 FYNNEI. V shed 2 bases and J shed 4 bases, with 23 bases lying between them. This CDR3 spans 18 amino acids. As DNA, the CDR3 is TGTGCCAGCAGTGAACGCGGGACGGACCCTATTAGTAGAGAGACCCAGTACTTC. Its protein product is CASSERGTDPISRETQYF.

The CDR3 DNA reads TGCGCCAGCAGCCAAGATACGGATGAGCAGTTCTTC. Its translation: CASSQDTDEQFF. The genes are TRBV4-1 and TRBJ2-1; D remains unclear. Germline V lookup: CDR1 MGHRA, CDR2 YSYEKL. V was pared by 0 bases and J by 8 bases, with 5 bases between. The CDR3 covers 12 residues.

For the CDR3, the DNA is TGTGCCAGTTCTCATCCCGGGACAGGGAATGAGCAGTTCTTC. Its protein is CASSHPGTGNEQFF. The V gene is TRBV19, the J gene TRBJ2-1; 9 nucleotides line up with TRBD1. The CDR3 contains 14 residues. V was clipped by 8 bases and J by 7 bases; unmatched bases: 9. Germline V gives CDR1 LNHDA, CDR2 SQIVND (reference sequence).

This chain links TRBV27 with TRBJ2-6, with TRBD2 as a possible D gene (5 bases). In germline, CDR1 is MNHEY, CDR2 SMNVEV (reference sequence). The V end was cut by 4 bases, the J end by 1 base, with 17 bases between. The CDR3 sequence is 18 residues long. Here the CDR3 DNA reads TGTGCCAGCAGTTCCCCGTTGAGGGCCTTTTCTGGGGCCAACGTCCTGACTTTC. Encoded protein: CASSSPLRAFSGANVLTF.

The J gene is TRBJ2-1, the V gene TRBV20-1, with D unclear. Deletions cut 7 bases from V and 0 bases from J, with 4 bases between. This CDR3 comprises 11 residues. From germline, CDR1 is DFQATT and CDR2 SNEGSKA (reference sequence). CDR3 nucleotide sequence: TGCAGTGTTCACTCCTACAATGAGCAGTTCTTC. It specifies CSVHSYNEQFF.

CDR3 DNA: TGCGCCAGCAGTTGGGAGAACCAAGAGACCCAGTACTTC. This sequence encodes CASSWENQETQYF. The chain links TRBV5-1 to TRBJ2-5; D is possibly TRBD2 (5 bases). Germline CDR1 SGHRS, CDR2 YFSETQ. The CDR3 runs to 13 residues. Trimming pared 5 bases from V and 0 bases from J, leaving 8 bases between.

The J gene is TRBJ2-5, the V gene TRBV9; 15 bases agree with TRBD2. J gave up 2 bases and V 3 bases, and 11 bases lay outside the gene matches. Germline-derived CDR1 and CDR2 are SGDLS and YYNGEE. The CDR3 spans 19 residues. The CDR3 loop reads CASSAPPGLAGGLQETQYF. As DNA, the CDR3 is TGTGCCAGCAGCGCACCCCCGGGACTAGCGGGGGGCCTTCAAGAGACCCAGTACTTC.

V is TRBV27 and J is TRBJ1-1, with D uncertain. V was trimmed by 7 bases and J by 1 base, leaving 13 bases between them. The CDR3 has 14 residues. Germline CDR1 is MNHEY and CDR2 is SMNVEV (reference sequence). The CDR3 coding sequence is TGTGCCAGCAAGGTCAGACTAGAGAACACTGAAGCTTTCTTT. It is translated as CASKVRLENTEAFF.

This chain's CDR3 is CASIPGGSNEKLFF. DNA of the CDR3: TGTGCCAGCATCCCGGGGGGGAGTAATGAAAAACTGTTTTTT. V and J are TRBV6-1 and TRBJ1-4; a weak D match, TRBD1 (5 bases). Looked up from germline, CDR1 is MNHNS and CDR2 is SASEGT. The CDR3 has 14 amino acids. Trimming shortened V by 7 bases and J by 4 bases, and 13 bases separated the two germline ends.

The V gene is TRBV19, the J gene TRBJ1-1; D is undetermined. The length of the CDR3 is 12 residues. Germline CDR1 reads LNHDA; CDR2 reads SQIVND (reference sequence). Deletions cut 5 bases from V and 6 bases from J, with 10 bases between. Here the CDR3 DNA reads TGTGCCAGTAGTGTGGTTGGAGCTGAAGCTTTCTTT. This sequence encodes CASSVVGAEAFF.

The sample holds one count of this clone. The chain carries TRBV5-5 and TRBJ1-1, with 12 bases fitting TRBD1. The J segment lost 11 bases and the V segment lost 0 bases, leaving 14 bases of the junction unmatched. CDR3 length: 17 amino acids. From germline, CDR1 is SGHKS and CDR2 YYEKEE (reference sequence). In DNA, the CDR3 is TGTGCCAGCAGCTTGGCGGGGACAGGGGGCGCTAGGTCGGTCGCTTTCTTT. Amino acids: CASSLAGTGGARSVAFF. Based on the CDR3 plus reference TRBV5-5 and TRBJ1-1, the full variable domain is DAGVTQSPTHLIKTRGQQVTLRCSPISGHKSVSWYQQVLGQGPQFIFQYYEKEERGRGNFPDRFSARQFPNYSSELNVNALLLGDSALYLCASSLAGTGGARSVAFFGQGTRLTVV.

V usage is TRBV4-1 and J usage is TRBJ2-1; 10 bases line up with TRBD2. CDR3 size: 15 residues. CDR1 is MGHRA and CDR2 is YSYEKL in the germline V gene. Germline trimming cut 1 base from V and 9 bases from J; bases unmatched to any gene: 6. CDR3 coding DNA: TGCGCCAGCAGCCAAGGACTAGCGGGCCATCCTGAGCAGTTCTTC. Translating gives CASSQGLAGHPEQFF.

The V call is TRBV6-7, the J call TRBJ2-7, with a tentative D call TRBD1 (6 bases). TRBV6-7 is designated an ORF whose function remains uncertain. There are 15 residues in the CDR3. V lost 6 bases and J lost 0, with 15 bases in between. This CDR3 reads CASSRGQSFSYEQYF. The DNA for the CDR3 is TGTGCCAGCAGCCGCGGACAGTCTTTCTCCTACGAGCAGTACTTC.

Here the CDR3 DNA reads TGTGCCAGTATCTACCGGGGGGGGTTGAACACTGAAGCTTTCTTT. Its translation is CASIYRGGLNTEAFF. The chain couples TRBV19 to TRBJ1-1, with D possibly matching TRBD1 (5 bases). CDR3 length: 15 residues. Germline V CDR1 and CDR2: LNHDA, SQIVND (reference sequence). V was trimmed by 7 bases and J by 0 bases, leaving 15 bases between them. Based on the CDR3 plus reference TRBV19 and TRBJ1-1, the full variable domain is DGGITQSPKYLFRKEGQNVTLSCEQNLNHDAMYWYRQDPGQGLRLIYYSQIVNDFQKGDIAEGYSVSREKKESFPLTVTSAQKNPTAFYLCASIYRGGLNTEAFFGQGTRLTVV.

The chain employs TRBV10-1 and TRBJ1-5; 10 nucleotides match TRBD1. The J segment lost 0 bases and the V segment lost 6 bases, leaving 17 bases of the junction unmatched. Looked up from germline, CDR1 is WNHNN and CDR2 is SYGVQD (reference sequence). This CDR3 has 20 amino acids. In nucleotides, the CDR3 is TGCGCCAGCAGCTTCCCGGGACAGGGGCCCCAGGCCGATAGCAATCAGCCCCAGCATTTT. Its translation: CASSFPGQGPQADSNQPQHF.